This TCR beta chain was identified during a study of human T cells and chemical hapten exposure. Study overall: Investigators sensitized roughly 2 cm by roughly 2 cm of upper inner arm skin with 2% DPC.

Notes on the study in general: Donors, who had alopecia, may show an immune response that differs from healthy people's.

Looked up from germline, CDR1 is MNHEY and CDR2 is SVGEGT. The CDR3 extends over 13 amino acids. V was shortened by 6 bases and J by 2 bases, with 11 bases between the two germline ends. Via MiXCR, TCRdb re-called the RACE reads, giving one row per CDR3 protein. Of roughly 50,000 distinct CDR3 sequences in the sample, around a tenth were seen once. Concerning this clonotype: Its specificity is not known.

The time point was: pre-sensitization, week 0. Treatment: therapeutic diphenylcyclopropenone sensitization with weekly scalp DPC. Unfractionated whole blood served as the source for total RNA extraction. Patches went on only after blood had been drawn each time. The chain has TRBV6-2 or TRBV6-3 and TRBJ2-7; TRBD2 is a possible D gene (5 bases). Sequenced here: whole blood, sampled in connection with sensitization to the hapten diphenylcyclopropenone (DPC). The receptor was isolated from a woman aged 25 to 45 with alopecia areata. Some clones in this sample may be carry-over from other donors' samples. CDR3 sequence reads: CASRVGLPYEQYF. The CDR3, as DNA: TGTGCCAGCAGGGTCGGACTTCCCTACGAGCAGTACTTC.